The rows below give T cell receptor beta chains drawn from one sample of a study of cytomegalovirus exposure and HLA in healthy donors. Repertoires were generated with immunoSEQ multiplex PCR, while TCRdb's copy carries only in-frame clones and drops some. The sample holds about 160,000 clones, around 80% seen once. Sequences were obtained from PBMCs. All receptors derive from a male donor in good health and CMV-seropositive. Each CDR3 is given with its conserved first and last residue. A D gene is named only where the DNA matches it firmly. Clone sizes are given selectively: once, few, many, or a class where the clone is expanded.

v_gene: TRBV28
abundance: .
d_gene: TRBD1
j_gene: TRBJ2-7
CDR3aa: CASSSPGTAEYEQYF
CDR3nt: TGTGCCAGCAGTTCCCCCGGGACAGCGGAATACGAGCAGTACTTC

v_gene: TRBV15
abundance: once
d_gene: .
j_gene: TRBJ2-5
CDR3aa: CATSPRQQETQYF
CDR3nt: TGTGCCACCAGCCCCAGACAGCAAGAGACCCAGTACTTC

v_gene: TRBV28
abundance: .
d_gene: TRBD1
j_gene: TRBJ1-2
CDR3aa: CASSPDRVSYGYTF
CDR3nt: TGTGCCAGCAGTCCAGACAGGGTTAGCTATGGCTACACCTTC

v_gene: TRBV5-1
abundance: .
d_gene: .
j_gene: TRBJ1-4
CDR3aa: CASSLAGGSNFGEKLFF
CDR3nt: TGCGCCAGCAGCTTGGCCGGCGGCAGCAATTTTGGTGAAAAACTGTTTTTT

v_gene: TRBV27
abundance: once
d_gene: .
j_gene: TRBJ1-6
CDR3aa: CASRPGQSYNSPLHF
CDR3nt: TGTGCCAGCAGACCGGGACAATCTTATAATTCACCCCTCCACTTT

v_gene: TRBV5-4
abundance: few
d_gene: .
j_gene: TRBJ2-2
CDR3aa: CASSRLIGRNTGELFF
CDR3nt: TGTGCCAGCAGCCGTCTCATAGGGAGGAACACCGGGGAGCTGTTTTTT

v_gene: TRBV28
abundance: .
d_gene: .
j_gene: TRBJ1-2
CDR3aa: CASSLLRHNNYGYTF
CDR3nt: TGTGCCAGCAGTTTGTTGAGGCACAATAACTATGGCTACACCTTC

v_gene: TRBV11-2
abundance: .
d_gene: .
j_gene: TRBJ1-2
CDR3aa: CASSPQQGGYTF
CDR3nt: TGTGCCAGCAGCCCTCAGCAGGGTGGCTACACCTTC

v_gene: TRBV27
abundance: .
d_gene: TRBD1
j_gene: TRBJ2-5
CDR3aa: CASRLRDRVGETQYF
CDR3nt: TGTGCCAGCAGACTGAGGGACAGGGTCGGAGAGACCCAGTACTTC

v_gene: TRBV5-1
abundance: few
d_gene: .
j_gene: TRBJ1-2
CDR3aa: CASSRAGESYGYTF
CDR3nt: TGCGCCAGCAGCCGAGCAGGGGAAAGCTATGGCTACACCTTC

v_gene: TRBV11-2
abundance: few
d_gene: .
j_gene: TRBJ2-7
CDR3aa: CASSFTYEQYF
CDR3nt: TGTGCCAGCAGCTTCACCTACGAGCAGTACTTC

v_gene: TRBV7-9
abundance: .
d_gene: .
j_gene: TRBJ1-1
CDR3aa: CASSWIRGNTEAFF
CDR3nt: TGTGCCAGCAGCTGGATTCGGGGAAACACTGAAGCTTTCTTT

v_gene: TRBV2
abundance: .
d_gene: TRBD1
j_gene: TRBJ1-5
CDR3aa: CASRNTGGGNQPQHF
CDR3nt: TGTGCCAGCAGGAATACAGGGGGCGGCAATCAGCCCCAGCATTTT

v_gene: TRBV15
abundance: .
d_gene: TRBD1
j_gene: TRBJ2-1
CDR3aa: CATSRRGQPTHNEQFF
CDR3nt: TGTGCCACCAGCCGCAGGGGGCAGCCTACTCACAATGAGCAGTTCTTC

v_gene: TRBV5-1
abundance: few
d_gene: .
j_gene: TRBJ1-5
CDR3aa: CASSLGAGNQPQHF
CDR3nt: TGCGCCAGCAGCTTGGGGGCAGGCAATCAGCCCCAGCATTTT

v_gene: TRBV2
abundance: .
d_gene: .
j_gene: TRBJ1-1
CDR3aa: CASTTDGMNTEAFF
CDR3nt: TGTGCCAGCACCACGGACGGGATGAACACTGAAGCTTTCTTT

v_gene: TRBV7-2
abundance: .
d_gene: TRBD1
j_gene: TRBJ2-5
CDR3aa: CASSLARARGIETQYF
CDR3nt: TGTGCCAGCAGCTTAGCGAGGGCCAGGGGGATTGAGACCCAGTACTTC

v_gene: TRBV7-9
abundance: once
d_gene: TRBD1
j_gene: TRBJ1-1
CDR3aa: CASSSTGQWEAFF
CDR3nt: TGTGCCAGCAGCTCGACGGGACAGTGGGAAGCTTTCTTT

v_gene: TRBV23-1
abundance: few
d_gene: .
j_gene: TRBJ1-3
CDR3aa: CASSQPQDSGNTIYF
CDR3nt: TGCGCCAGCAGTCAACCCCAGGACTCTGGAAACACCATATATTTT

v_gene: TRBV6-1
abundance: .
d_gene: .
j_gene: TRBJ1-2
CDR3aa: CASSGTGPYGYTF
CDR3nt: TGTGCCAGCAGCGGTACAGGACCTTATGGCTACACCTTC

v_gene: TRBV5-1
abundance: .
d_gene: .
j_gene: TRBJ1-1
CDR3aa: CASTPSGSSNTEAFF
CDR3nt: TGCGCCAGCACTCCATCAGGTAGTTCGAACACTGAAGCTTTCTTT

v_gene: TRBV7-8
abundance: .
d_gene: .
j_gene: TRBJ2-3
CDR3aa: CASSSTVGTDTQYF
CDR3nt: TGTGCCAGCAGCTCGACAGTAGGGACAGATACGCAGTATTTT